The 30 T cell receptor beta chains in this list originate from one sample, sequenced in a study of T cell repertoires in cytomegalovirus infection. TCRdb re-derived calls from the reads in MiXCR, one entry per CDR3 protein. This table holds some 900,000 distinct CDR3 sequences, about 31% found once. Their antigen targets remain unknown. The material was cultured CD8+ T cells from PBMCs, obtained from culture after CMV antigen stimulation. These receptors were taken from a human donor in good health (CMV status not recorded). Some clones in this sample may be carry-over from other donors' samples.

This clonotype was picked up a small number of times. The chain combines TRBV7-2 with TRBJ2-7, with D maybe TRBD2 (5 bases). The CDR3 has 14 amino acids. Germline V gene lookup returns CDR1 SGHTA and CDR2 FQGNSA. Trimming left V 1 base short and J 3 bases short, with 10 bases between. CDR3 amino acids: CASSLGVGVYEQYV. In nucleotides, the CDR3 is TGTGCCAGCAGCTTAGGGGTCGGGGTCTACGAGCAGTACGTC.

The rearrangement uses TRBV19 and TRBJ2-6, with a possible D match to TRBD1 (5 bases). The ends were cut back, 6 bases at V and 0 bases at J, with 6 bases in the middle. Germline V gene data show CDR1 as LNHDA and CDR2 as SQIVND (reference sequence). The CDR3 has 14 residues. The CDR3 coding sequence is TGTGCCAGTAGGGACAACTCTGGGGCCAACGTCCTGACTTTC. This sequence encodes CASRDNSGANVLTF.

This clonotype has just a few counts. This chain connects TRBV4-1 to TRBJ2-3; TRBD2 matches at 7 bases. CDR3 size: 16 residues. V was pared by 1 base and J by 6 bases, with 10 bases of the junction left unmatched. From germline, CDR1 is MGHRA and CDR2 YSYEKL. In nucleotides, the CDR3 is TGCGCCAGCAGCCAAGGTCCAGCGGGGAATGTTGATACGCAGTATTTT. Translating gives CASSQGPAGNVDTQYF.

This chain connects TRBV29-1 to TRBJ2-7; possibly TRBD1 or TRBD2 for D (5 bases each). The CDR3 consists of 13 residues. Germline V gives CDR1 SQVTM, CDR2 ANQGSEA. Trimming shortened V by 2 bases and J by 3 bases, and 11 bases separated the two germline ends. CDR3: CSVEIGDGYEQYF. CDR3 bases: TGCAGCGTTGAAATCGGGGACGGCTACGAGCAGTACTTC.

V is TRBV12-3 or TRBV12-4 and J is TRBJ1-2; a possible D gene is TRBD1 (5 bases). The CDR3 is 14 amino acids. With 6 bases removed from V and 1 base from J, the gap between germline ends came to 12 bases. This CDR3 reads CASSFARDNYGYTF. DNA of the CDR3: TGTGCCAGCAGCTTCGCCAGGGATAACTATGGCTACACCTTC.

The V and J genes are TRBV6-1 and TRBJ2-3; 13 bases map to TRBD2. In germline, CDR1 is MNHNS, CDR2 SASEGT. CDR3 length equals 16 residues. With 10 bases clipped from V and 0 bases from J, the junction kept 7 bases outside the gene matches. CDR3 in amino acids: CATTTSGGSSTDTQYF. The DNA for the CDR3 is TGTGCCACCACGACTAGCGGGGGGTCGAGCACAGATACGCAGTATTTT.

The chain uses TRBV11-1 and TRBJ1-5, with 9 bases lining up with TRBD1. CDR1 and CDR2 (germline): SGHAT, FQDESV (reference sequence). The CDR3 is 17 residues long. The J segment lost 3 bases and the V segment lost 5 bases, leaving 11 bases of the junction unmatched. The DNA of the CDR3 is TGTGCCAGCAGCAAAGGAGGTTGGACAGGGGACAATCAGCCCCAGCATTTT. Its protein is CASSKGGWTGDNQPQHF.

This chain links TRBV4-1 with TRBJ1-1; D not certain. V gave up 1 base and J gave up 0 bases, with 12 bases separating them. CDR1 is MGHRA and CDR2 is YSYEKL in the germline V gene. The CDR3 totals 16 residues. CDR3 DNA: TGCGCCAGCAGCCAAGCGTTTCTGGGCATGAACACTGAAGCTTTCTTT. Residues: CASSQAFLGMNTEAFF.

DNA of the CDR3: TGTGCCAGCAGCCAAGTTCCCTGGGACAGGGGGCGTTACGAGCAGTACTTC. It yields the protein CASSQVPWDRGRYEQYF. The chain is built from TRBV3-1 and TRBJ2-7, with TRBD1 matching 12 bases. Per the germline V gene, CDR1 is LGHDT and CDR2 is YNNKEL (reference sequence). The CDR3 length is 17 residues. J was trimmed by 4 bases and V by 1 base; bases with no gene match: 8.

Comments on this clonotype: A much larger clonotype is one base distant, so this may be a read error. V is TRBV7-8 and J is TRBJ1-3; D is possibly TRBD1 (6 bases). The CDR3 is made up of 14 amino acids. Germline V gene lookup returns CDR1 SGHVS and CDR2 FQNEAQ. CDR3 amino acids: CASSPPGGRNTKYF. The DNA of the CDR3 is TGTGCCAGCAGCCCCCCCGGGGGGCGGAACACCAAATATTTT.

This clonotype was counted many times. V is TRBV4-1 and J is TRBJ2-5; 9 nucleotides line up with TRBD1. The V gene's germline CDR1 is MGHRA and CDR2 YSYEKL. Germline trimming cut 5 bases from V and 1 base from J; bases unmatched to any gene: 8. This CDR3 has 16 residues. The CDR3 DNA reads as TGCGCCAGCAGCAAAGGGCAGACAGGGGGCCAAGAGACCCAGTACTTC. Its protein product is CASSKGQTGGQETQYF.

The gene calls are TRBV20-1 and TRBJ2-1; the match to TRBD2 covers 8 bases. The CDR3 sequence is 14 residues long. In germline, CDR1 is DFQATT, CDR2 SNEGSKA (reference sequence). V was clipped by 5 bases and J by 5 bases; unmatched bases: 8. The CDR3 is CSAPTSGENNEQFF. The CDR3 nucleotides are TGCAGTGCTCCTACTAGCGGTGAGAACAATGAGCAGTTCTTC.

The chain uses TRBV29-1 and TRBJ1-1; D remains ambiguous. CDR1 is SQVTM and CDR2 is ANQGSEA in the germline V gene. The CDR3 consists of 12 residues. The V end lost 1 base, the J end lost 8 bases, and 11 bases lay between the germline ends. The CDR3, as DNA: TGCAGCGTTGAAGGCGCCTTTCTCGAAGCTTTCTTT. Its translation is CSVEGAFLEAFF.

The J gene is TRBJ1-1, the V gene TRBV6-2 or TRBV6-3, with D unresolved. Germline values: CDR1 MNHEY, CDR2 SVGEGT. The CDR3 is 11 amino acids. The V end was cut by 5 bases, the J end by 8 bases, with 9 bases between. The CDR3 DNA sequence: TGTGCCAGCAGTAACACACAAGAAGCTTTCTTT. Translated, it gives CASSNTQEAFF.

V is TRBV27 and J is TRBJ2-3, with unresolved D. The V end was cut by 9 bases, the J end by 2 bases, with 15 bases between. The CDR3 extends over 14 amino acids. The V gene's germline CDR1 is MNHEY and CDR2 SMNVEV (reference sequence). In nucleotides, the CDR3 is TGTGCCAGTACCACTGGGTTTTCCACAGATACGCAGTATTTT. Translated, it gives CASTTGFSTDTQYF.

V usage is TRBV5-3 and J usage is TRBJ2-3; 9 nucleotides align to TRBD2. TRBV5-3 is an ORF; its function is uncertain. Unmatched junction bases numbered 14, after V lost 8 bases and J lost 1 base. CDR3 length: 17 amino acids. In DNA form, the CDR3 reads TGTGCCAGCAGCGTCCTCAAGGAGCGGGGGGGCACAGATACGCAGTATTTT. Protein sequence: CASSVLKERGGTDTQYF.

The chain links TRBV14 to TRBJ1-6; 7 bases align to TRBD1. The length of the CDR3 is 16 residues. CDR1 SGHDN and CDR2 FVKESK come from the germline V gene. Trimming took 0 bases from V and 10 from J; bases not matched to a gene: 9. The CDR3: CASSQDAQGSRSPLHF. The CDR3 region has the DNA TGTGCCAGCAGCCAAGACGCACAGGGGTCTCGGTCACCCCTCCACTTT.

This clonotype was detected a few times. This sequence joins TRBV7-6 and TRBJ1-1; D call uncertain. V shed 6 bases and J shed 5 bases, with 16 bases lying between them. This CDR3 has 14 amino acids. Germline loops: CDR1 SGHVS, CDR2 FNYEAQ. CDR3: CASSPEEGETEAFF. DNA of the CDR3: TGTGCCAGCAGTCCCGAGGAGGGCGAGACTGAAGCTTTCTTT.

The chain uses TRBV12-3 or TRBV12-4 and TRBJ1-1; D perhaps matches TRBD1 (6 bases). Between the trimmed V and J ends, which lost 4 bases and 2 bases, there was a span of 29 bases. The CDR3 length is 20 residues. Here the CDR3 DNA reads TGTGCCAGCAGTTCCGGACCCGGGACCCAAGGGGGGTGGGGCAACACTGAAGCTTTCTTT. Its protein is CASSSGPGTQGGWGNTEAFF.

This rearrangement joins TRBV6-4 to TRBJ2-3, with unresolved D. The CDR3 length is 14 residues. CDR1 and CDR2 from the germline V gene are MRHNA and SNTAGT. The V gene lost 6 bases and the J gene lost 0 bases, with 10 bases spanning the gap. CDR3 region: CASSSTYSTDTQYF. The CDR3 DNA reads as TGTGCCAGCAGCTCGACTTACAGCACAGATACGCAGTATTTT.

This clonotype was found a few times. The J gene is TRBJ1-1, the V gene TRBV6-6; 7 bases align to TRBD1. Germline assignment: CDR1 MNHNY and CDR2 SVGAGI (reference sequence). V trimming: 5 bases; J trimming: 1 base; junction bases outside the gene matches: 7. The CDR3 has 15 amino acids. CDR3 in DNA: TGTGCCAGCAGTGCCTCAGGGGGAGGGAACACTGAAGCTTTCTTT. This encodes CASSASGGGNTEAFF.

This sequence joins TRBV4-1 and TRBJ2-6; the D call may be TRBD1 or TRBD2 (5 bases each). Trimming pared 10 bases from V and 2 bases from J, leaving 12 bases between. This CDR3 contains 14 residues. Germline V CDR1 and CDR2: MGHRA, YSYEKL. CDR3 in amino acids: CATGPPTGANVLTF. CDR3 DNA sequence: TGCGCCACGGGACCTCCCACTGGGGCCAACGTCCTGACTTTC.

J is TRBJ2-2 and V is TRBV29-1; no firm D call. V was clipped by 6 bases and J by 4 bases, with 12 bases between them. The CDR3 consists of 13 residues. CDR1 and CDR2 from the germline V gene are SQVTM and ANQGSEA. The CDR3 DNA follows: TGCAGCGTCTTGGAGAGTGGCACCGGGGAGCTGTTTTTT. Its translation: CSVLESGTGELFF.

The V and J genes are TRBV27 and TRBJ1-1; TRBD1 is a possible D gene (6 bases). This CDR3 comprises 14 residues. Germline assignment: CDR1 MNHEY and CDR2 SMNVEV (reference sequence). V was clipped by 2 bases and J by 3 bases, with 10 bases between them. The CDR3 here is CASSLPGVDTEAFF. DNA for the CDR3: TGTGCCAGCAGTTTACCAGGGGTGGACACTGAAGCTTTCTTT.

The CDR3 loop is CASRELADNEQFF. CDR3 bases: TGTGCCAGTAGGGAACTAGCGGACAATGAGCAGTTCTTC. V gene TRBV19 combines with J gene TRBJ2-1; the match to TRBD2 covers 8 bases. The length of the CDR3 is 13 residues. The V gene's germline CDR1 is LNHDA and CDR2 SQIVND (reference sequence). J gave up 5 bases and V 6 bases, and 3 bases lay outside the gene matches.

The rearrangement joins TRBV4-1 to TRBJ2-1, with 10 bases fitting TRBD2. This CDR3 spans 16 amino acids. V lost 0 bases and J lost 7; bases outside the gene matches: 6. Germline values: CDR1 MGHRA, CDR2 YSYEKL. The CDR3 DNA reads as TGCGCCAGCAGCCAAGAAAGCGGGGGGGCGAGGAATGAGCAGTTCTTC. It specifies CASSQESGGARNEQFF.

The chain combines TRBV27 with TRBJ1-5, with 9 nucleotides matching TRBD1. This CDR3 has 16 amino acids. CDR1 MNHEY and CDR2 SMNVEV come from the germline V gene (reference sequence). The V and J ends lost 4 bases and 6 bases, in that order; junction bases with no gene match: 10. The CDR3, as DNA: TGTGCCAGCAGTTCCGGGACAGGGAGTTCAAGTCAGCCCCAGCATTTT. Translation: CASSSGTGSSSQPQHF.

This clonotype occurred a few times. The genes are TRBV6-5 and TRBJ1-1, with D perhaps TRBD1 (5 bases). The length of the CDR3 is 14 residues. From germline, CDR1 is MNHEY and CDR2 SVGAGI. V was trimmed by 0 bases and J by 5 bases, leaving 10 bases between them. The CDR3 DNA sequence: TGTGCCAGCAGTTACTCCGACAGCTATACTGAAGCTTTCTTT. Translation gives CASSYSDSYTEAFF.

The chain uses TRBV7-6 and TRBJ2-3; D gene uncertain. The ends were cut back, 1 base at V and 1 base at J, with 6 bases in the middle. Germline-derived CDR1 and CDR2 are SGHVS and FNYEAQ. CDR3 length: 14 residues. This CDR3 is CASSLEFGTDTQYF. In DNA, the CDR3 is TGTGCCAGCAGCTTAGAATTCGGCACAGATACGCAGTATTTT.

DNA for the CDR3: TGTGCCAGCTTGGACAGGAACTATGGCTACACCTTC. This sequence encodes CASLDRNYGYTF. The J gene is TRBJ1-2, the V gene TRBV9, with 7 positions matching TRBD1. V gave up 7 bases and J gave up 2 bases; unmatched junction bases: 2. Germline V gene lookup returns CDR1 SGDLS and CDR2 YYNGEE. The CDR3 runs 12 residues. Supplemented by reference TRBV9 and TRBJ1-2, the full variable domain reads DSGVTQTPKHLITATGQRVTLRCSPRSGDLSVYWYQQSLDQGLQFLIQYYNGEERAKGNILERFSAQQFPDLHSELNLSSLELGDSALYFCASLDRNYGYTFGSGTRLTVV.